Listed here are 22 T cell receptor beta chains from one sample, sequenced in a study of HIV-infected children after antiretroviral therapy interruption. The TCR library was built from RNA with a 3' RACE protocol and unique molecular identifiers. TCRdb reprocessed the 3' RACE reads via MiXCR and lists one record per CDR3 protein. There are about 89,000 distinct CDR3 sequences in the sample; approximately 6.9% occur only once, and 1.1% lies in the top ten. Treatment described: PENTA 11 planned treatment interruption arm or continuous ART arm. Sequencing used CD45RA+ CD4+ T cells from PBMCs, pooled from several time points, obtained from a donor given antiretroviral therapy, either interrupted or continuous. Subset meaning: naive CD4+ CD45RA+ CD45RO- T cells. All receptors come from a pool of human donors with HIV.

This clonotype was picked up a small number of times. DNA of the CDR3: TGCGCCAGCAGCCAAGGATTGGACTCCGCATACTACGAGCAGTACTTC. Amino acids: CASSQGLDSAYYEQYF. The chain combines TRBV4-1 with TRBJ2-7; D may be TRBD2 (5 bases). CDR1 is MGHRA, CDR2 YSYEKL, per germline. This CDR3 spans 16 amino acids. With 1 base removed from V and 3 bases from J, the gap between germline ends came to 16 bases.

This clonotype was seen at least ten times. The J gene is TRBJ2-1, the V gene TRBV20-1; TRBD2 agrees at 9 bases. V was pared by 2 bases and J by 2 bases, with 10 bases of the junction left unmatched. The CDR3 contains 17 residues. Looked up from germline, CDR1 is DFQATT and CDR2 is SNEGSKA (reference sequence). The CDR3 protein is CSARSPKAGGTYNEQFF. As DNA, the CDR3 is TGCAGTGCTAGATCCCCAAAGGCGGGAGGGACCTACAATGAGCAGTTCTTC.

This clonotype was found many times. J is TRBJ2-1 and V is TRBV5-1, with D unresolved. Trimming took off 0 bases at V and 7 bases at J, with 14 bases between the two ends. Per germline, CDR1 SGHRS and CDR2 YFSETQ. The CDR3 runs to 15 residues. DNA for the CDR3: TGCGCCAGCAGCTTGGCGGCGGTGCCCTCGAATGAGCAGTTCTTC. It encodes CASSLAAVPSNEQFF.

This clonotype is medium-sized (0.01 to 0.1%) in the sample. The rearrangement links TRBV11-2 to TRBJ2-7, with D possibly matching TRBD1 (6 bases). The germline gives CDR1 SGHAT, CDR2 FQNNGV. The CDR3 spans 11 residues. With 6 bases removed from V and 10 bases from J, the gap between germline ends came to 13 bases. The CDR3 sequence is CASSTGYEQYF. The CDR3 DNA is TGTGCCAGCAGTACAGGGTATGAACAGTACTTC. Supplemented by reference TRBV11-2 and TRBJ2-7, the full variable domain reads EAGVAQSPRYKIIEKRQSVAFWCNPISGHATLYWYQQILGQGPKLLIQFQNNGVVDDSQLPKDRFSAERLKGVDSTLKIQPAKLEDSAVYLCASSTGYEQYFGPGTRLTVT.

In its sample, this clonotype was seen many times. CDR3 loop: CASGLADSTDTQYF. CDR3 coding DNA: TGTGCCTCCGGACTAGCGGACAGCACAGATACGCAGTATTTT. The rearrangement links TRBV10-3 to TRBJ2-3; 10 bases are a match to TRBD2. Germline CDR1 is ENHRY and CDR2 is SYGVKD. This CDR3 has 14 residues. V gave up 11 bases and J gave up 0 bases; unmatched junction bases: 5.

In its sample, this clonotype was seen many times. The chain carries TRBV12-3 or TRBV12-4 and TRBJ1-2, with D perhaps TRBD1 (6 bases). The CDR3 covers 12 residues. The germline V and J ends were trimmed by 7 bases and 8 bases, with 14 bases remaining between them. The CDR3 coding sequence is TGTGCCAGCATCAGGGGTGCCTCGGGCTACACCTTC. Its protein product is CASIRGASGYTF.

The chain joins TRBV5-1 to TRBJ2-1; a weak D match, TRBD2 (6 bases). CDR1 and CDR2 (germline): SGHRS, YFSETQ. Trimming removed 1 base at V and 10 bases at J, with 9 bases between. The CDR3 is 12 residues long. CDR3 in amino acids: CASSLLDYEQFF. The CDR3 DNA is TGCGCCAGCAGCTTGCTGGACTACGAGCAGTTCTTC.

As regards this clonotype: This could be a read error, since a much larger clone is one nucleotide away. This chain uses TRBV5-6 with TRBJ2-7, with TRBD2 matching 7 bases. The ends lost 7 bases at V and 0 bases at J; junction bases unmatched: 10. The V gene's germline CDR1 is SGHDT and CDR2 YYEEEE. This CDR3 comprises 15 residues. The CDR3: CASCEKRELSYEQYF. CDR3 coding DNA: TGTGCCAGCTGCGAAAAGCGGGAACTCTCCTACGAGCAGTACTTC.

There are many counts of this clonotype. This chain connects TRBV29-1 to TRBJ2-3, with 9 positions matching TRBD2. Germline CDR1 reads SQVTM; CDR2 reads ANQGSEA. This CDR3 has 16 residues. V was clipped by 2 bases and J by 6 bases; unmatched bases: 12. The CDR3 DNA reads TGCAGCGTTGAAAGGCGCAGCGGGGGGCGACGGGATACGCAGTATTTT. This encodes CSVERRSGGRRDTQYF.

This clonotype was recorded at least ten times. The J gene is TRBJ2-7, the V gene TRBV4-1, with 9 bases lining up with TRBD2. This CDR3 has 15 residues. The germline V gene encodes CDR1 MGHRA and CDR2 YSYEKL. Trimming removed 3 bases from V and 4 bases from J; junction bases left unmatched: 7. The CDR3 spells CASSHTSGSIYEQYF. The CDR3 DNA sequence: TGCGCCAGCAGCCATACTAGCGGGTCGATTTACGAGCAGTACTTC.

Ten or more counts support this clonotype. The V and J genes are TRBV19 and TRBJ2-3; TRBD2 agrees at 14 bases. CDR1 is LNHDA, CDR2 SQIVND, per germline (reference sequence). Germline trimming cut 10 bases from V and 9 bases from J; bases unmatched to any gene: 12. The CDR3 is 15 residues long. CDR3 in amino acids: CATLRTSGGRQTQYF. The CDR3 nucleotides read TGTGCCACCCTAAGGACTAGCGGGGGGCGACAAACGCAGTATTTT. The whole variable domain, remainder taken from reference TRBV19 and TRBJ2-3, is DGGITQSPKYLFRKEGQNVTLSCEQNLNHDAMYWYRQDPGQGLRLIYYSQIVNDFQKGDIAEGYSVSREKKESFPLTVTSAQKNPTAFYLCATLRTSGGRQTQYFGPGTRLTVL.

This clonotype has just a few counts. This sequence joins TRBV9 and TRBJ2-2; D remains ambiguous. Per germline, CDR1 SGDLS and CDR2 YYNGEE. V lost 4 bases and J lost 4, with 11 bases in between. The CDR3 covers 14 residues. CDR3 in amino acids: CASSFPPTTGELFF. The CDR3 DNA follows: TGTGCCAGCAGCTTTCCCCCGACCACCGGGGAGCTGTTTTTT. Variable domain in full (rest from reference TRBV9 and TRBJ2-2): DSGVTQTPKHLITATGQRVTLRCSPRSGDLSVYWYQQSLDQGLQFLIQYYNGEERAKGNILERFSAQQFPDLHSELNLSSLELGDSALYFCASSFPPTTGELFFGEGSRLTVL.

This clonotype was detected many times. The gene calls are TRBV5-1 and TRBJ2-1, with D possibly being TRBD1 (8 bases). Germline loops: CDR1 SGHRS, CDR2 YFSETQ. Deletions cut 4 bases from V and 7 bases from J, with 15 bases between. The CDR3 totals 14 residues. The CDR3 loop is CASSTTGEGNEQFF. Here the CDR3 DNA reads TGCGCCAGCAGCACGACAGGGGAGGGAAATGAGCAGTTCTTC. Drawing the rest from reference TRBV5-1 and TRBJ2-1, the complete variable domain is KAGVTQTPRYLIKTRGQQVTLSCSPISGHRSVSWYQQTPGQGLQFLFEYFSETQRNKGNFPGRFSGRQFSNSRSEMNVSTLELGDSALYLCASSTTGEGNEQFFGPGTRLTVL.

This clonotype was recorded many times. The chain has TRBV7-7 and TRBJ2-1; a possible D gene is TRBD2 (6 bases). The CDR3 consists of 15 residues. CDR1 is SSHAT, CDR2 FNYEAQ, per germline (reference sequence). The V and J ends lost 1 base and 5 bases respectively, with 12 bases between them. DNA for the CDR3: TGTGCCAGCAGCTTAGGGACTACGATCGACAATGAGCAGTTCTTC. Translation gives CASSLGTTIDNEQFF.

This clonotype occurred many times. The rearrangement joins TRBV12-3 or TRBV12-4 to TRBJ2-5; D possibly uses TRBD1 or TRBD2 (5 bases each). The V end was cut by 3 bases, the J end by 5 bases, with 16 bases between. The CDR3 has 15 residues. The CDR3 DNA follows: TGTGCCAGCAGTTTCTCTCGTCGGGACCGGGAGACCCAGTACTTC. Translation: CASSFSRRDRETQYF.

In its sample, this clonotype was seen many times. The chain combines TRBV12-3 or TRBV12-4 with TRBJ2-7; D might be TRBD1 (6 bases). This CDR3 has 16 residues. V was clipped by 9 bases and J by 2 bases, with 23 bases between them. The DNA for the CDR3 is TGTGCCAGAGTTGTGGAGTCTGGGGGCAAGACCTACGAGCAGTACTTC. Residues: CARVVESGGKTYEQYF.

This clonotype occurred many times. This chain uses TRBV11-3 with TRBJ2-1, with D perhaps matching TRBD2 (6 bases). Germline V lookup: CDR1 SGHNT, CDR2 YENEEA. Trimming took off 0 bases at V and 4 bases at J, with 10 bases between the two ends. This CDR3 contains 15 residues. CDR3 sequence (DNA): TGTGCCAGCAGCTTAGAGTCTAGCGCGTACAATGAGCAGTTCTTC. Amino acid sequence: CASSLESSAYNEQFF.

This clonotype came up many times. The V and J genes are TRBV3-1 and TRBJ1-2; D remains unclear. This CDR3 comprises 12 residues. Germline V gene data show CDR1 as LGHDT and CDR2 as YNNKEL (reference sequence). V was clipped by 6 bases and J by 2 bases, with 7 bases between them. For the CDR3, the DNA is TGTGCCAGCAGTGCAGCGAACTATGGCTACACCTTC. It translates to CASSAANYGYTF.

This clonotype was observed many times. The chain is built from TRBV29-1 and TRBJ1-1, with D tentatively TRBD1 (5 bases). CDR1 is SQVTM and CDR2 is ANQGSEA in the germline V gene. The CDR3 covers 12 residues. V was pared by 2 bases and J by 4 bases, with 8 bases between. This chain's CDR3 is CSVERGGTEAFF. The CDR3, as DNA: TGCAGCGTTGAAAGGGGTGGCACTGAAGCTTTCTTT. Full variable domain (remainder filled in from reference TRBV29-1 and TRBJ1-1): SAVISQKPSRDICQRGTSLTIQCQVDSQVTMMFWYRQQPGQSLTLIATANQGSEATYESGFVIDKFPISRPNLTFSTLTVSNMSPEDSSIYLCSVERGGTEAFFGQGTRLTVV.

This clonotype was recorded a few times. The chain carries TRBV4-2 and TRBJ2-4, with unresolved D. Trimming stripped 4 bases from V and 3 bases from J, with 7 bases between. Germline CDR1 reads LGHNA; CDR2 reads YNFKEQ. The CDR3 is made up of 13 amino acids. CDR3 sequence: CASSLPSKNIQYF. DNA for the CDR3: TGTGCCAGCAGCCTACCAAGCAAAAACATTCAGTACTTC.

In this sample, this clonotype turned up many times. The chain employs TRBV6-2 or TRBV6-3 and TRBJ1-6, with D possibly TRBD1 on 5 matching bases. The V and J ends lost 9 bases and 4 bases respectively, with 10 bases between them. This CDR3 has 13 residues. Per the germline V gene, CDR1 is MNHEY and CDR2 is SVGEGT. This CDR3 reads CASKGRYNSPLHF. DNA of the CDR3: TGTGCCAGTAAGGGGAGATATAATTCACCCCTCCACTTT.

This clonotype was detected many times. The genes are TRBV7-3 and TRBJ2-1; D may be TRBD2 (6 bases). The CDR3 has 14 amino acids. Trimming cost V 3 bases and J 1 base, with 7 bases left between them. CDR1 SGHTA and CDR2 FQGTGA come from the germline V gene. The CDR3 bases are TGTGCCAGCAGCTTCGGAGGGTCCTACAATGAGCAGTTCTTC. Protein product: CASSFGGSYNEQFF.